This TCR beta chain came from a study of cytomegalovirus exposure and HLA in healthy donors. Overall study results and limits: Presence/absence results assume similar sequencing depth per donor, which may not hold. DRB1 had the most TCR associations and HLA-C the fewest, a later analysis found, with rates varying by HLA locus. In an earlier analysis, productive rearrangement rates for most beta V segments clustered near 87% or 30%.

Note on this clone: Its antigen is still unknown.

There are 16 residues in the CDR3. V was shortened by 4 bases and J by 5 bases, with 16 bases between the two germline ends. The germline V gene has CDR1 SGHKS and CDR2 YYEKEE (reference sequence). Both 60 Vbeta primers and 13 Jbeta primers went into the PCR. The table came from immunoSEQ multiplex PCR; TCRdb's copy has only in-frame clones and leaves some out. The sample lists 110,000 to 150,000 clones, 65% to 80% occurring once. The chain links TRBV5-5 to TRBJ1-6; perhaps TRBD1 as D (5 bases). The sequence was collected from a woman aged 45-65 years in good health and CMV-seropositive. Sequencing was performed on PBMCs. CDR3 DNA: TGTGCCAGCAGCCTCGGACATCCGGGCGATAATTCACCCCTCCACTTT. Translation: CASSLGHPGDNSPLHF.